This TCR beta chain was found in a study of neurological immune-mediated disorders. 5'RACE with 10-nucleotide random UMIs produced the cDNA. TCRdb fed the 5' RACE reads into MiXCR, producing one record per CDR3 protein. This table has about 60,000 distinct CDR3 sequences, 9.5% to 12% appearing once. Note on this clonotype: Its antigen remains unknown. A much larger clone lies a single base off, so this may be a read error.

The V segment lost 2 bases and the J segment 4 bases; nucleotides outside the gene matches: 9. The V gene's germline CDR1 is SGHKS and CDR2 YYEKEE (reference sequence). The CDR3 spans 16 residues. Overall study results and limits: HTLV-1-associated myelopathy showed the most TCR clonal expansion; multiple sclerosis the least, below healthy controls.

The time point was: longitudinal time-point 1 (baseline). Unsorted libraries were prepared from 2 million PBMCs that had been stored at -80 C. The chain recombines TRBV5-5 with TRBJ1-1, with 9 bases fitting TRBD1. The sequence was obtained from a male donor with HTLV-1-associated myelopathy (HAM/TSP). The sample consisted of PBMCs. This CDR3 is CASSFGWTGVFTEAFF. As DNA, the CDR3 is TGTGCCAGCAGCTTCGGATGGACAGGGGTGTTCACTGAAGCTTTCTTT.